Listed here is a single TCR beta chain. TEMRA cells underwent FACS enrichment and CD8+ and CD4+ T cells underwent negative isolation. The RNA input was roughly 0.45 to 1 ug, and it was reverse transcribed with random hexamers. TCR beta CDR3 was amplified by immunoSEQ covering 54 Vbeta and 13 Jbeta. TCRdb fed the immunoSEQ multiplex PCR reads into MiXCR, producing one record per CDR3 protein. The sample lists roughly 160,000 distinct CDR3 sequences; approximately 95% were seen once. The germline V gene encodes CDR1 PRHDT and CDR2 FYEKMQ (reference sequence). This CDR3 region has 15 residues. Trimming cost V 3 bases and J 3 bases; bases outside gene matches: 7. This sample is drawn from a study of CD8 T cells in Susac syndrome. Study at large: Fewer than ten of the sequenced Susac syndrome patients were in remission, and six had active disease. Susac syndrome patients were untreated, on corticosteroids with some adding intravenous immunoglobulin, or on intravenous immunoglobulin only.

Specimen: CD4+ T cells from PBMCs. The receptor was derived from a human donor with Susac syndrome. The chain carries TRBV13 and TRBJ2-7, with 8 bases lining up with TRBD1. The CDR3 loop reads CASSLYPGQDYEQYF. The CDR3 coding sequence is TGTGCCAGCAGCTTGTATCCGGGACAGGACTACGAGCAGTACTTC.